This T cell receptor beta chain was documented in a study of shared clonotypes between healthy human individuals. Clones were sequenced by immunoSEQ multiplex PCR, and TCRdb holds only the in-frame ones, with some missing. Seen here are about 1 million clones, more than 60% observed once, and the top ten hold approximately 1.5%. Sequenced: memory CD4+ T cells sorted from blood. The subset is: CD45RA-negative fraction. This sequence was found in a man between 18 and 35 years old in good health.

CDR3 residues: CASSPGAGFAEQYF. CDR3 DNA sequence: TGTGCCAGCAGCCCAGGGGCAGGGTTCGCCGAGCAGTACTTC. The J gene is TRBJ2-7, the V gene TRBV11-3; possibly TRBD1 for D (6 bases). V was trimmed by 5 bases and J by 6 bases, leaving 17 bases between them. The length of the CDR3 is 14 residues. From germline, CDR1 is SGHNT and CDR2 YENEEA.